Listed below are T cell receptor beta chains from one sample, sequenced in a study of cytomegalovirus exposure and HLA in healthy donors. Sequenced by immunoSEQ multiplex PCR; TCRdb stores in-frame clones only, minus some. This table has about 160,000 clones, approximately 86% appearing once. Material for sequencing was PBMCs. The receptor set was obtained from a woman between 18 and 29 years old in good health and CMV-seronegative. CDR3s include the opening cysteine and the closing phenylalanine or tryptophan. D genes are given only for firm matches.

CDR3	D	V	J
CAIKTSGDNEQFF	.	TRBV10-3	TRBJ2-1
CASTGSQESEQFF	.	TRBV2	TRBJ2-1
CASSVSGQGGAELFF	TRBD1	TRBV2	TRBJ1-4
CASIAGETPGYTF	.	TRBV19	TRBJ1-2
CAISVEAGRSLAGWGSPLHF	.	TRBV10-3	TRBJ1-6
CASREGSPNSPLHF	.	TRBV10-2	TRBJ1-6
CASSRRDGSEAFF	.	TRBV5-6	TRBJ1-1
CASSIVGSGYEQYF	.	TRBV19	TRBJ2-7
CASSPQTGISYEQYF	TRBD1	TRBV2	TRBJ2-7
CASSPGLLGETQYF	.	TRBV13	TRBJ2-5
CSAVGTGGIPYGYTF	TRBD1	TRBV29-1	TRBJ1-2
CASSQDNGWAREQYF	.	TRBV14	TRBJ2-7
CASSKRTGYTDTQYF	TRBD1	TRBV6-6	TRBJ2-3
CAWSVVGGGEAFF	.	TRBV30	TRBJ1-1
CASSGPGTGVGSPLHF	TRBD1	TRBV7-9	TRBJ1-6
CASSGDGQGFYEQYF	.	TRBV11-3	TRBJ2-7
CASSPLGGGIHNEQFF	TRBD2	TRBV4-1	TRBJ2-1
CASSEPGVRGYSNQPQHF	.	TRBV10-1	TRBJ1-5
CATTPGTGAGYTF	TRBD1	TRBV5-8	TRBJ1-2
CSTGGPNTGELFF	TRBD2	TRBV29-1	TRBJ2-2
CASSQDLIGGNGYTF	.	TRBV4-2	TRBJ1-2
CASSEWNRVYGYTF	.	TRBV25-1	TRBJ1-2
CASSPRGTDTQYF	.	TRBV11-2	TRBJ2-3
CATSSAGGPTDTQYF	TRBD2	TRBV15	TRBJ2-3
CASSPTPRDRRHF	TRBD1	TRBV18	TRBJ1-5
CASSFGDRFLGQPQHF	.	TRBV7-2	TRBJ1-5
CASSLPSGGTQYF	TRBD2	TRBV7-2	TRBJ2-3
CAREQGANTGELFF	TRBD1	TRBV27	TRBJ2-2
CASSPGVGTEAFF	.	TRBV7-9	TRBJ1-1
CASSPGSGNQPQHF	.	TRBV9	TRBJ1-5
CASSYSRGGTSEAFF	.	TRBV6-5	TRBJ1-1
CAIGQGETQYF	.	TRBV10-3	TRBJ2-5